The next 23 T cell receptor beta chains were all read from a single sample in a study of blood T cell repertoires in COVID-19. Here immunoSEQ multiplex PCR was the method, and the copy in TCRdb shows in-frame clones only, minus some. The sample lists 100,000 to 120,000 clones, 85% to 90% occurring once. Sequenced: peripheral blood. The source of these receptors is a woman in her fifties or sixties with acute or convalescent COVID-19.

The CDR3 loop is CSVVNRGRNTEAFF. As DNA, the CDR3 is TGCAGCGTTGTCAATCGGGGTAGGAACACTGAAGCTTTCTTT. The chain recombines TRBV29-1 with TRBJ1-1; no firm D call. Germline loops: CDR1 SQVTM, CDR2 ANQGSEA. The CDR3 spans 14 residues. Trimming pared 4 bases from V and 1 base from J, leaving 13 bases between.

The chain links TRBV11-2 to TRBJ1-2; D gene ambiguous. The length of the CDR3 is 14 residues. Germline CDR1 reads SGHAT; CDR2 reads FQNNGV. V was cut by 5 bases and J by 13 bases, with 23 bases left in between. The CDR3 coding sequence is TGTGCCAGCAGCAACTTCCAGAGTTCTCATGGGAGCACCTTC. It is translated as CASSNFQSSHGSTF. The variable domain in full, with the rest retrieved from reference TRBV11-2 and TRBJ1-2, is EAGVAQSPRYKIIEKRQSVAFWCNPISGHATLYWYQQILGQGPKLLIQFQNNGVVDDSQLPKDRFSAERLKGVDSTLKIQPAKLEDSAVYLCASSNFQSSHGSTFGSGTRLTVV.

The chain joins TRBV12-3 or TRBV12-4 to TRBJ1-1, with D unclear. The ends were cut back, 1 base at V and 1 base at J, with 4 bases in the middle. This CDR3 is built from 13 residues. CDR3 sequence: CASSLGKNTEAFF. Here the CDR3 DNA reads TGTGCCAGCAGTTTAGGTAAGAACACTGAAGCTTTCTTT.

This chain uses TRBV7-9 with TRBJ1-1; 9 bases map to TRBD1. J lost 11 bases, V lost 1 base, and 2 bases had no gene match. This CDR3 spans 12 amino acids. Germline V gene sequence: CDR1 SEHNR, CDR2 FQNEAQ (reference sequence). DNA for the CDR3: TGTGCCAGCAGCTTAGGACAGGGGGAGGCTTTCTTT. It translates to CASSLGQGEAFF.

This clone showed up just once. J is TRBJ2-7 and V is TRBV7-9; tentative D call: TRBD2 (5 bases). CDR1 is SEHNR and CDR2 is FQNEAQ in the germline V gene (reference sequence). The CDR3 totals 14 residues. Trimming took 4 bases from V and 5 from J, leaving 15 bases between them. DNA for the CDR3: TGTGCCAGCAGCTCCGGGGTCTACACCCACGAGCAGTACTTC. This sequence encodes CASSSGVYTHEQYF.

This rearrangement joins TRBV7-9 to TRBJ1-3, with D perhaps TRBD1 (5 bases). The CDR3 consists of 13 residues. The germline V and J ends were trimmed by 5 bases and 6 bases, with 11 bases remaining between them. Germline CDR1 and CDR2: SEHNR and FQNEAQ (reference sequence). The CDR3 bases are TGTGCCAGCAGCCACGGGACTACAAACACCATATATTTT. Translation: CASSHGTTNTIYF.

The chain joins TRBV10-3 to TRBJ1-1; TRBD1 matches at 9 bases. Germline assignment: CDR1 ENHRY and CDR2 SYGVKD. The CDR3 extends over 13 amino acids. The V gene end was trimmed by 11 bases and the J gene end by 5 bases; junction bases not matched to a gene: 9. CDR3 bases: TGTGCCTTAAGGGACAGGGATCTTACTGAAGCTTTCTTT. It specifies CALRDRDLTEAFF.

V is TRBV27 and J is TRBJ1-3, with D unresolved. V lost 6 bases and J 4 bases, leaving 10 bases between the germline ends. CDR3 length: 13 amino acids. Germline CDR1 reads MNHEY; CDR2 reads SMNVEV (reference sequence). The CDR3 is CASRSSGGNTIYF. The CDR3 DNA is TGTGCCAGCAGGTCCTCCGGGGGAAACACCATATATTTT.

The V gene is TRBV28, the J gene TRBJ2-1, with D unclear. V shed 6 bases and J shed 0 bases, with 3 bases lying between them. The CDR3 has 12 residues. CDR1 and CDR2 (germline): MDHEN, SYDVKM. This CDR3 reads CASSRSYNEQFF. In DNA, the CDR3 is TGTGCCAGCAGCCGCTCCTACAATGAGCAGTTCTTC.

The V call is TRBV5-1, the J call TRBJ2-2, with D tentatively TRBD1 (7 bases). Germline assignment: CDR1 SGHRS and CDR2 YFSETQ. CDR3 length: 17 amino acids. The ends were cut back, 3 bases at V and 2 bases at J, with 17 bases in the middle. The CDR3 DNA reads TGCGCCAGCAGCTCACCAATCAGGGGGGCTAACACCGGGGAGCTGTTTTTT. Its protein is CASSSPIRGANTGELFF. The full variable domain, in which reference TRBV5-1 and TRBJ2-2 provide the parts outside the CDR3, is KAGVTQTPRYLIKTRGQQVTLSCSPISGHRSVSWYQQTPGQGLQFLFEYFSETQRNKGNFPGRFSGRQFSNSRSEMNVSTLELGDSALYLCASSSPIRGANTGELFFGEGSRLTVL.

This sequence joins TRBV9 and TRBJ2-7; 12 bases are a match to TRBD1. From germline, CDR1 is SGDLS and CDR2 YYNGEE. The CDR3 runs to 16 residues. Trimming removed 6 bases from V and 5 bases from J; junction bases left unmatched: 12. The CDR3 region is CASTPGQGATLHEQYF. The DNA for the CDR3 is TGTGCCAGCACGCCGGGACAGGGGGCAACTCTCCACGAGCAGTACTTC. Filled out from reference TRBV9 and TRBJ2-7, the complete variable domain reads DSGVTQTPKHLITATGQRVTLRCSPRSGDLSVYWYQQSLDQGLQFLIQYYNGEERAKGNILERFSAQQFPDLHSELNLSSLELGDSALYFCASTPGQGATLHEQYFGPGTRLTVT.

This clone was counted between two and nine times. CDR3 sequence (DNA): TGTGCCAGCAGTCCCCACCTATTCAATCAGCCCCAGCATTTT. Its translation is CASSPHLFNQPQHF. The gene calls are TRBV27 and TRBJ1-5; no definite D call. The V gene's germline CDR1 is MNHEY and CDR2 SMNVEV (reference sequence). There are 14 residues in the CDR3. With 5 bases removed from V and 3 bases from J, the gap between germline ends came to 11 bases.

This chain joins TRBV28 and TRBJ2-2; 9 bases agree with TRBD1. V shed 5 bases and J 6 bases; nucleotides not matched to a gene: 7. Germline loops: CDR1 MDHEN, CDR2 SYDVKM. The CDR3 has 15 amino acids. The CDR3 spells CASSLTGTGPGELFF. In DNA, the CDR3 is TGTGCCAGCAGTCTAACCGGGACAGGGCCCGGGGAGCTGTTTTTT.

This chain uses TRBV7-3 with TRBJ1-1; D perhaps matches TRBD1 (6 bases). The V and J ends lost 5 bases and 6 bases respectively, with 13 bases between them. CDR1 SGHTA and CDR2 FQGTGA come from the germline V gene. The CDR3 is 13 residues long. CDR3 loop: CASSTNRASEAFF. In DNA, the CDR3 is TGTGCCAGCAGCACGAACAGGGCGTCTGAAGCTTTCTTT.

The sample holds one count of this clone. The V call is TRBV30, the J call TRBJ2-1; D gene unclear. Per germline, CDR1 GTSNPN and CDR2 SVGIG (reference sequence). The CDR3 length is 14 residues. Trimming removed 1 base from V and 9 bases from J, with 16 bases in between. CDR3 in DNA: TGTGCCTGGAGTGGCATGGGCCTCTCTCCTGAGCAGTTCTTC. It specifies CAWSGMGLSPEQFF.

The chain recombines TRBV5-1 with TRBJ2-7; perhaps TRBD1 as D (6 bases). The germline V and J ends were trimmed by 0 bases and 1 base, with 8 bases remaining between them. This CDR3 has 14 amino acids. The germline V gene has CDR1 SGHRS and CDR2 YFSETQ. CDR3 residues: CASSLEGQSYEQYF. The CDR3 DNA reads as TGCGCCAGCAGCTTGGAAGGACAGTCCTACGAGCAGTACTTC.

The rearrangement uses TRBV19 and TRBJ1-1, with D uncertain. The germline gives CDR1 LNHDA, CDR2 SQIVND (reference sequence). V was clipped by 7 bases and J by 2 bases, with 5 bases between them. CDR3 length: 11 amino acids. CDR3 in amino acids: CASIINTEAFF. The CDR3 DNA is TGTGCCAGTATAATTAACACTGAAGCTTTCTTT.

The J gene is TRBJ2-1, the V gene TRBV7-9; D might be TRBD2 (5 bases). This CDR3 contains 14 residues. The V end was cut by 0 bases, the J end by 9 bases, with 12 bases between. CDR1 is SEHNR, CDR2 FQNEAQ, per germline (reference sequence). The CDR3 DNA is TGTGCCAGCAGCTTAGCGGGAGCAGACGGTGAGCAGTTCTTC. Amino acid sequence: CASSLAGADGEQFF.

The J gene is TRBJ1-5, the V gene TRBV24-1; D is perhaps TRBD1 (6 bases). CDR3 length equals 14 residues. Looked up from germline, CDR1 is KGHDR and CDR2 is SFDVKD. V was clipped by 5 bases and J by 4 bases, with 11 bases between them. As DNA, the CDR3 is TGTGCCACCAGTGGAGGACAGCCTAATCAGCCCCAGCATTTT. It yields the protein CATSGGQPNQPQHF.

Points on this clone: Other DNA sequences in the same sample also yield this CDR3. V is TRBV5-4 and J is TRBJ2-7; 9 nucleotides line up with TRBD1. The J segment lost 3 bases and the V segment lost 4 bases, leaving 5 bases of the junction unmatched. The CDR3 runs to 14 residues. Germline V gene sequence: CDR1 SGHNT, CDR2 YYREEE (reference sequence). CDR3 nucleotides: TGTGCCAGCAGCAGTGGGACAGGGAGCTACGAGCAGTACTTC. Translation gives CASSSGTGSYEQYF.

J is TRBJ1-1 and V is TRBV30, with TRBD1 as a possible D gene (6 bases). This CDR3 is 12 amino acids long. V lost 7 bases and J 2 bases, leaving 11 bases between the germline ends. Per germline, CDR1 GTSNPN and CDR2 SVGIG (reference sequence). The CDR3 DNA reads TGTGCCTACAGGGAGACAAACACTGAAGCTTTCTTT. This encodes CAYRETNTEAFF.

The chain is built from TRBV10-3 and TRBJ1-2, with D possibly TRBD1 on 5 matching bases. This CDR3 is built from 14 residues. Deletions cut 3 bases from V and 1 base from J, with 9 bases between. CDR1 and CDR2 from the germline V gene are ENHRY and SYGVKD. The CDR3 sequence: CAISESQDNYGYTF. DNA for the CDR3: TGTGCCATCAGTGAATCACAGGATAACTATGGCTACACCTTC.

V is TRBV19 and J is TRBJ2-2, with D perhaps TRBD2 (5 bases). The CDR3 spans 15 residues. With 4 bases removed from V and 0 bases from J, the gap between germline ends came to 9 bases. The germline gives CDR1 LNHDA, CDR2 SQIVND (reference sequence). CDR3 coding DNA: TGTGCCAGTAGTAGCCGGGGATCGAACACCGGGGAGCTGTTTTTT. As protein: CASSSRGSNTGELFF.